The clone carrying this T cell receptor beta chain came up once. Its antigen is still unknown. The sample comes from a study of shared clonotypes between healthy human individuals. Study in general: A donor's plate count was three for CD4 naive and three for CD4 memory; CD8 naive had two and CD8 memory one.

CDR3 size: 16 residues. The V gene's germline CDR1 is MGHRA and CDR2 YSYEKL. Trimming left V 2 bases short and J 3 bases short, with 16 bases between. The study separated CD4+ cells into CD45RA+ naive and CD45RA-negative memory subsets. The data were produced by immunoSEQ multiplex PCR, yet TCRdb's version contains in-frame clones alone and is incomplete. The repertoire includes approximately 1,500,000 clones, roughly 97% of them detected once, and over 1% sits in the top ten. Study outcomes and limitations: When compared with the clonotypes that were shared by all four sorted-subset donors, the non-shared clonotypes turned out to have lower generation probabilities.

V gene TRBV4-1 combines with J gene TRBJ1-1; D may be TRBD1 (6 bases). The sample consisted of naive CD4+ T cells sorted from blood. The subset is: CD45RA+ positively selected. This receptor was taken from a man aged 25-45 years in good health. CDR3 loop: CASSQLFQGPHTEAFF. The DNA for the CDR3 is TGCGCCAGCAGCCAATTATTCCAGGGGCCCCACACTGAAGCTTTCTTT.